The sequence of this T cell receptor (beta chain) was determined in a study of beta chain features in type 1 diabetes (dated by TCRdb to 2016 to 2018). The study in broad terms: Mean age, gender distribution, total cell number and subset yield did not differ between patients and healthy donors. Regulatory and stem cell-like memory subsets were obtained from only 8 patients and about eight healthy donors, while naive and central memory subsets were obtained from all 30 or so donors. A total of 107,917,701 sorted cells were examined across all samples, and RNA yield correlated strongly with the number of cells per subset. The study compared TCRB repertoires of sorted circulating CD4+ T cell subsets between recently diagnosed type 1 diabetes patients and matched healthy donors.

The paper as a whole reports these results and caveats: The naive, central memory and regulatory TCRB repertoires appeared to resemble one another more closely among patients than among healthy donors. Patients with type 1 diabetes made fewer insertions and deleted more nucleotides at VDJ recombination sites, implying thymic rearrangement abnormalities. A moderate but significant shortening of TCRB CDR3 length was observed in type 1 diabetes patients in all four CD4+ subsets. PCR might favor shorter templates, but patient and control samples were amplified and corrected together, so any skew would affect both groups equally. Because cDNA rather than genomic DNA was sequenced, highly expressing activated cells could have been over-represented, although no difference in activation and CD3 levels was found between groups. Because the HLA sub-analyses included only small numbers of individuals, any influence of HLA type on TCRB rearrangement was left unresolved.

A word on this clone: Its binding antigen is unknown. Qualities for individual bases were not recorded, and no much larger clone is one base off.

The entire amount of isolated RNA was reverse transcribed using the High Capacity cDNA Reverse Transcription Kit, so the sequenced TCRB transcripts were expressed ones. Deep immunoSEQ sequencing was applied to naive, central memory and regulatory T cell samples, giving an average of about 3.4 million total reads per sample. After sorted cells were lysed in RLT buffer, RNA was extracted with DNase-treated RNeasy Micro or Mini kits, with the choice depending on cell number. To prevent cross-contamination, each cell subset was processed individually, whereas patient and healthy donor samples were processed jointly. TCRB sequences were amplified from cDNA with the immunoSEQ multiplex PCR, producing 87-bp fragments spanning the CDR3 region. Sequencing of the amplicons was performed on the Illumina HiSeq platform. In the original analysis: PCR bias was computationally corrected using synthetic template baselines, reads within Hamming distance 2 were collapsed, and singletons that could not be merged were discarded. Reads were aligned against IMGT to assign V, D and J genes, CDR3 length and insertions or deletions at six rearrangement sites. Within each subset, clonotype counts were normalized to sorted cell number, and only after that were true diversity and Gini coefficients computed with the tcR R package. Repertoire sharing was quantified using the overlap coefficient calculated on TCRB nucleotide sequences. Out-of-frame TCRB sequences from naive cells were analyzed as a proxy for the pre-selection repertoire. Held by TCRdb, this immuneACCESS table contains in-frame sequences only and omits some clones. Under half of the omission traces to an unresolved V gene where checked; the cause of the rest is unknown. That table supplies the V and J calls and clone size; D and trimming were determined from the DNA. The sample profile shows about 250,000 clones; roughly a tenth of them were found once. Over 0.015% of the sample is held by the ten biggest clonotypes.

The germline V gene gives CDR1 as MNHNS and CDR2 as SASEGT. The CDR3 contains 12 residues, cysteine and phenylalanine counted. Only the CDR3 part of the read is kept: 36 bases, read in frame from the first base. The trim is 6 bases for V and 3 bases for J, with a gap of 5 bases between the germline ends. From each donor, a single peripheral blood sample of approximately 120 mL on average was drawn into heparinised tubes. A BD FACSAria II and a panel including CD45RO, CCR7, CD25, CD127, CD95 and CD27 were used to sort naive, central memory, regulatory and stem cell-like memory CD4+ T cells. Every sorted population had a purity above 95%. PBMCs were isolated immediately by Lymphoprep density gradient centrifugation and stained directly without culture. So that batch effects would be minimized, each experiment stained and sorted samples in pairs, pairing one healthy donor with one patient.

Recombination linked TRBV6-1 to TRBJ1-4; no D gene is confidently identified. The sequence was obtained from a man in his thirties or forties with type 1 diabetes. Sequenced sample: naive CD4+ T cells from blood. Sample cell subset or site, as interpreted from the label and publication: true naive CD4+ T cells. The DNA is as follows: TGTGCCAGCAGACACGCTAATGAAAAACTGTTTTTT. This gives the protein CASRHANEKLFF.